A selection of T cell receptor beta chains follows, all from one sample in a study of T cells in Graves' hyperthyroidism and ophthalmopathy. TCRdb recomputed calls from the multiplex PCR reads with MiXCR, one row per CDR3 protein. Of about 350,000 distinct CDR3 sequences in the sample, approximately 18% are singletons; the top ten hold about a sixth. Specimen: blood. These receptors were taken from a woman between 40 and 55 years old with Graves' ophthalmopathy. CDR3s include the opening cysteine and the closing phenylalanine or tryptophan. D genes are given only for firm matches. Size is stated for part of the rows, as once, few or many counts, or as a class when the clone is expanded.

d_call	clone_size	j_call	v_call	cdr3_nt	cdr3_aa
-	-	TRBJ1-2	TRBV12-3/TRBV12-4	TGTGCCAGCAGAACTGACGTCCCAGAATTTCGGGGCTACATCTTC	CASRTDVPEFRGYIF
-	-	TRBJ1-1	TRBV12-3/TRBV12-4	TGTGCCAGCGGAAAGGAACCTACTGAAGCTTTCTTT	CASGKEPTEAFF
-	many	TRBJ2-6	TRBV27	TGTGCCAGCAGTTTTACCCAGGGGGGTACTGGGGCCAACGTCCTGACTTTC	CASSFTQGGTGANVLTF
-	many	TRBJ2-2	TRBV6-5	TGTGCCAGCAGCGTAGAGGAGAACACCGGGGAGCTGTTTTTT	CASSVEENTGELFF
-	many	TRBJ2-2	TRBV4-1	TGCGCCAGCAGCCAACAGACCTGGGGCGGGGAGCTGTTTTTT	CASSQQTWGGELFF
-	many	TRBJ1-2	TRBV3-1	TGTGCCAGCAGCCAAGGTGGGATCTCCTATGGCTACACCTTC	CASSQGGISYGYTF
-	many	TRBJ2-3	TRBV7-8	TGTGCCAGCAGCTTATTTTATGCTAGCGAGATTTCAGATACGCAGTATTTT	CASSLFYASEISDTQYF
-	few	TRBJ2-7	TRBV6-1	TGTGCCAGCAGTCTGCAAGGTGGCTACGAGCAGTGCTTC	CASSLQGGYEQCF
-	-	TRBJ1-1	TRBV28	TGTGCCAGCAGTTTATTGGGGAGGCCCGGCACTGAAGCTTTCTTT	CASSLLGRPGTEAFF
-	many	TRBJ2-5	TRBV12-3/TRBV12-4	TGTGCCAGCACCCTCGGACGGCAAGAGACCCAGTACTTC	CASTLGRQETQYF
-	many	TRBJ2-5	TRBV7-8	TGTGCCAGCAGCTTAGCGCTTCCAGCGGGCTTCCAAGAGACCCAGTACTTC	CASSLALPAGFQETQYF
-	many	TRBJ1-1	TRBV11-2	TGTGCCAGCAGCCTAACCGCCCAGGGCTTGAACACTGAAGCTTTCTTT	CASSLTAQGLNTEAFF
-	many	TRBJ2-7	TRBV6-2/TRBV6-3	TGTGCCAGCAATGCCTCTCCCATCAACGAGCAGTACTTC	CASNASPINEQYF
-	many	TRBJ1-1	TRBV28	TGTGCCAGCAGTTTTAGGGGGGCGGGCACTGAAGCTTTCTTT	CASSFRGAGTEAFF
TRBD1	many	TRBJ2-3	TRBV28	TGTGCCAGCAGTTCAGGACAGGGGATGGATACGCAGTATTTT	CASSSGQGMDTQYF
-	many	TRBJ1-1	TRBV28	TGTGCCAGCAGTTTGCCAGGGGCCGGGTCGAACACTGAAGCTTTCTTT	CASSLPGAGSNTEAFF
-	many	TRBJ2-6	TRBV6-2/TRBV6-3	TGTGCCAGCAGTTCCCTCATGGCTGGGGCCAACGTCCTGACTTTC	CASSSLMAGANVLTF
-	-	TRBJ1-5	TRBV6-1	TGTGCCAGCAGTAGGATAGGGGAGAATCAGCCCCAGCCTTTT	CASSRIGENQPQPF
-	many	TRBJ1-2	TRBV20-1	TGCAGTGCTTCGGCGAGAGGGAACTATGGCTACACCTTC	CSASARGNYGYTF
-	many	TRBJ1-3	TRBV6-2/TRBV6-3	TGTGCCAGGTCGGGGACCGGCTCTGGAAACACCATATATTTT	CARSGTGSGNTIYF
-	many	TRBJ2-7	TRBV20-1	TGCAGTGCTAGCGGGAGCTCCTACGAGCAGTACTTC	CSASGSSYEQYF
-	many	TRBJ2-6	TRBV3-1	TGTGCCAGCAGCCAAGATCTTGCATCCGCTGGGGCCAACGTCCTGACTTTC	CASSQDLASAGANVLTF
-	many	TRBJ1-1	TRBV29-1	TGCAGCGTTGACTGGGTACCGACTGAAGCTTTCTTT	CSVDWVPTEAFF
-	few	TRBJ2-7	TRBV7-8	TGTGCCAGCAGCTTAGCTCGTGAAGCGATCTCCTACGAGCAGTACTTC	CASSLAREAISYEQYF
TRBD1	-	TRBJ2-5	TRBV6-5	TGTGCCAGCAGTTACTCTGGACCGGGGACAGGGGGAAAGACCCAGTACTTC	CASSYSGPGTGGKTQYF
-	many	TRBJ1-5	TRBV28	TGTGCCAGCAGTTTATTAGGTCAGCCCCAGCATTTT	CASSLLGQPQHF
-	-	TRBJ1-5	TRBV12-3/TRBV12-4	TGTGCCAGCAGTCCCGAACCGGGAAGGAATCAGCCCCAGCATTTT	CASSPEPGRNQPQHF
-	many	TRBJ2-7	TRBV10-1	TGCGCCAGCAGTGAGTCTTCGGGCACGGGCGAGCAGTACTTC	CASSESSGTGEQYF
-	-	TRBJ2-1	TRBV5-1	TGCGCCAGCAGCACTTACCTGGACACCCCCTACGAGCAGTTCTTC	CASSTYLDTPYEQFF
TRBD2	once	TRBJ2-5	TRBV2	TGTGCCAGCAGCGTAGAAATGACGGGACTAGCGGGGAAGACCCAGTACTTC	CASSVEMTGLAGKTQYF
-	many	TRBJ2-7	TRBV28	TGTGCCAGCAGTAAACAGGAGACGGTCTACGAGCAGTACTTC	CASSKQETVYEQYF
TRBD1	-	TRBJ1-3	TRBV6-1	TGTGCCAGCAGACAGGGGGCTGCTGGAAACACCATATATTTT	CASRQGAAGNTIYF
TRBD1	many	TRBJ2-7	TRBV6-1	TGTGCCAGCAGGGGACAGGTTTACGAGCAGTACTTC	CASRGQVYEQYF
-	many	TRBJ2-4	TRBV27	TGTGCCAGCAGTTTAGGAGGGGAGGGGACCTCAGGGGAGTACTTC	CASSLGGEGTSGEYF
-	many	TRBJ2-2	TRBV19	TGTGCCAGTAGTAGAGTGGTAACGTCCGGGGAGCTGTTTTTT	CASSRVVTSGELFF
-	many	TRBJ1-1	TRBV6-2/TRBV6-3	TGTGCCAGCAGGCAACACAGGCAGAACACTGAAGCTTTCTTT	CASRQHRQNTEAFF
-	many	TRBJ2-2	TRBV6-5	TGTGCCAGCAACCCCAGGGCCAGTAACACCGGGGAGCTGTTTTTT	CASNPRASNTGELFF
-	many	TRBJ1-5	TRBV6-2/TRBV6-3	TGTGCCAGCAGTTACGGGAGACAGCTCAATCAGCCCCAGCATTTT	CASSYGRQLNQPQHF
-	many	TRBJ2-3	TRBV19	TGTGCCAGTAGTATTGGACGGACAGACTACACAGATACGCAGTATTTT	CASSIGRTDYTDTQYF
-	-	TRBJ2-7	TRBV20-1	TGCAGTGCTCGCAGAATCGCCGCCTACGAGCAGTACTTC	CSARRIAAYEQYF
-	-	TRBJ1-1	TRBV6-5	TGTGCCAGCAGTTACGCAGGACGGGGAAGAGGAGAAGCTTTCTTT	CASSYAGRGRGEAFF
-	many	TRBJ1-5	TRBV6-1	TGTGCCAGCACTCCGGGCCTAAATAGCAATCAGCCCCAGCATTTT	CASTPGLNSNQPQHF